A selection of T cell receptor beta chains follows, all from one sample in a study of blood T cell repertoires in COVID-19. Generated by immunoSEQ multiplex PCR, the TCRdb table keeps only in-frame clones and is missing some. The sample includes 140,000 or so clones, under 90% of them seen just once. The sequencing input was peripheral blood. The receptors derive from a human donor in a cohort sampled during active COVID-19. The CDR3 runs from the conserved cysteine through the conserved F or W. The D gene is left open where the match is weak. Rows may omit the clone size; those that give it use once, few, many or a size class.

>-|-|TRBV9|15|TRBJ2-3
CASSVGGLSGDTQYF
TGTGCCAGCAGCGTAGGCGGGTTATCAGGAGATACGCAGTATTTT
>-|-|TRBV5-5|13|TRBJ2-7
CASSRTENYEQYF
TGTGCCAGCAGCCGGACAGAGAACTACGAGCAGTACTTC
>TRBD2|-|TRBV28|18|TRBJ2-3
CASMPSGRAQSHTYTQYF
TGTGCCAGCATGCCTAGCGGGAGGGCCCAGTCACACACGTATACGCAGTATTTT
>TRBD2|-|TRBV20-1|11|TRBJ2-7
CSGGGGPVQYF
TGCAGTGGGGGGGGAGGGCCCGTGCAGTACTTC
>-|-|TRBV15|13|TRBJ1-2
CATSRDGRDGYTF
TGTGCCACCAGCAGAGATGGGAGGGATGGCTACACCTTC
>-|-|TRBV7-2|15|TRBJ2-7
CASSLESGSLYEQYF
TGTGCCAGCAGCTTAGAGTCAGGGTCTCTCTACGAGCAGTACTTC
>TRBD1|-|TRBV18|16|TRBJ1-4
CASSPYTTGPDEKLFF
TGTGCCAGCTCACCATATACGACAGGGCCTGACGAAAAACTGTTTTTT
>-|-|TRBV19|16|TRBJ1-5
CASSTAGPRSNQPQHF
TGTGCCAGTAGTACGGCAGGTCCTCGGAGCAATCAGCCCCAGCATTTT
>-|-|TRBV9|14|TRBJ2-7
CASSVSRGSYEQYF
TGTGCCAGCAGCGTATCCCGAGGGTCCTACGAGCAGTACTTC
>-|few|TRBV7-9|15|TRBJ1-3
CASSHGLKWDSTIYF
TGTGCCAGCAGCCATGGGCTCAAGTGGGACTCCACCATATATTTT
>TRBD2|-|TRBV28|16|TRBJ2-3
CASSELGRESTDTQYF
TGTGCCAGTTCCGAATTGGGGAGGGAAAGCACAGATACGCAGTATTTT
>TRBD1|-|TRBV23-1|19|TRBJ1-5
CASSLPRSGTELSNQPQHF
TGCGCCAGCAGTCTCCCTAGATCCGGGACAGAACTTAGCAATCAGCCCCAGCATTTT
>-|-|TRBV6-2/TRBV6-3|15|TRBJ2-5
CASSPWGRTTETQYF
TGTGCCAGCAGCCCTTGGGGGCGGACGACTGAGACCCAGTACTTC
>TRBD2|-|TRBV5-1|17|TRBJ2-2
CASSPRPGLADTGELFF
TGCGCCAGCAGCCCAAGGCCTGGACTAGCGGACACCGGGGAGCTGTTTTTT
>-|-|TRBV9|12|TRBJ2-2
CASSLSRGELFF
TGTGCCAGCAGCCTTTCGCGCGGGGAGCTGTTTTTT
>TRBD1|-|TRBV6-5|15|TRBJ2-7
CASSTGQGLSYEQYF
TGTGCCAGCAGTACGGGACAGGGACTTTCCTACGAGCAGTACTTC
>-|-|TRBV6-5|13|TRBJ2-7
CASSYSTYYEQYF
TGTGCCAGCAGTTACTCGACATATTACGAGCAGTACTTC
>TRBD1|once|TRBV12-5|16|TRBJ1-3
CASGSRGPGSGNTIYF
TGTGCTAGTGGTTCGAGGGGGCCGGGCTCGGGAAACACCATATATTTT
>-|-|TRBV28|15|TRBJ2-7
CASSPRGAGIYEQYF
TGTGCCAGCAGTCCCAGAGGGGCGGGGATCTACGAGCAGTACTTC
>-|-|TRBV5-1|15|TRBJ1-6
CASSLDSQGYSPLHF
TGCGCCAGCAGCTTGGATTCGCAGGGATATTCACCCCTCCACTTT
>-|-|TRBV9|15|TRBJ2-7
CASSATGTPDYEQYF
TGTGCCAGCAGCGCCACCGGGACACCAGACTACGAGCAGTACTTC
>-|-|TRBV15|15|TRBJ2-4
CATSISVTAKNIQYF
TGTGCCACCAGCATTAGCGTTACAGCCAAAAACATTCAGTACTTC
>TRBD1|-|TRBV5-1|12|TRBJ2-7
CASRFTGDEQYF
TGCGCCAGCAGATTTACAGGGGACGAGCAGTACTTC
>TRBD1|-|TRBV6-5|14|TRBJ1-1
CASNQDRGNTEAFF
TGTGCCAGCAACCAGGACAGGGGGAACACTGAAGCTTTCTTT
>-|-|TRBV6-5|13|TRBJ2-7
CASRRGAAYEQYF
TGTGCCTCCCGCCGGGGGGCAGCCTACGAGCAGTACTTC
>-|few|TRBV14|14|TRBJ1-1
CASSQGRAGFQAFF
TGTGCCAGCAGCCAAGGAAGGGCAGGGTTCCAAGCTTTCTTT
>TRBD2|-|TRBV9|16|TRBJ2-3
CASSDGTNQYTDTQYF
TGTGCCAGCAGCGATGGGACTAACCAATACACAGATACGCAGTATTTT
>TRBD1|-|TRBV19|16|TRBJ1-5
CASRGQGGRSNQPQHF
TGTGCCAGCCGTGGCCAGGGGGGACGGAGCAATCAGCCCCAGCATTTT
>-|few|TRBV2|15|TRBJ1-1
CASSEQGWMNTEAFF
TGTGCCAGCAGTGAACAGGGGTGGATGAACACTGAAGCTTTCTTT
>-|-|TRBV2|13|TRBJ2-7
CASSVGVGYEQYF
TGTGCCAGCAGTGTAGGGGTAGGCTACGAGCAGTACTTC
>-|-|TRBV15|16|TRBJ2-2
CATSRDRARNTGELFF
TGTGCCACCAGCAGAGATCGAGCGAGGAACACCGGGGAGCTGTTTTTT
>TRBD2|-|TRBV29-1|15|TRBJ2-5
CSVPTGTSGIETQYF
TGCAGCGTTCCAACCGGGACTAGCGGGATCGAGACCCAGTACTTC
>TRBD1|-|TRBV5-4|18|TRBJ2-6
CASSLVNRGRSGANVLTF
TGTGCCAGCAGCTTGGTAAACAGGGGGCGGTCTGGGGCCAACGTCCTGACTTTC
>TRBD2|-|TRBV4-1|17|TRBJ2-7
CASSQDPRLAGAYEQYF
TGCGCCAGCAGCCAAGATCCGCGTTTAGCGGGAGCCTACGAGCAGTACTTC
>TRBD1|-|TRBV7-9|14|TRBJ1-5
CASSTDRGAQPQHF
TGTGCCAGCAGCACTGACAGGGGGGCCCAGCCCCAGCATTTT
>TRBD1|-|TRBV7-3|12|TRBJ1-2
CASSSDRVGYTF
TGTGCCAGCAGCTCCGACAGGGTTGGCTACACCTTC
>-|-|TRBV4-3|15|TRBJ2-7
CASSQEGRESYEQYF
TGCGCCAGCAGCCAAGAGGGCAGGGAAAGCTACGAGCAGTACTTC
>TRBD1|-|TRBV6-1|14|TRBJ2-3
CASSEGQGTDTQYF
TGTGCCAGCAGTGAGGGACAGGGAACAGATACGCAGTATTTT